This is a list of T cell receptor beta chains from one sample in a study of T cells in localized non-small cell lung cancer. The protocol was immunoSEQ multiplex PCR, while the TCRdb copy is restricted to in-frame clones and leaves out a portion. The top ten hold 1.7% of the sample, which has approximately 150,000 clones, roughly 90% seen once. Specimen: peripheral blood, collected before any cancer treatment. The receptor set was obtained from a female donor aged 60 or older with stage I lung adenocarcinoma. Each CDR3 is given with its conserved first and last residue. Fields, in order: CDR3 protein, V gene.

CASGSIRGAYEQYF TRBV2
CASSQGLGLAKNIQYF TRBV5-1
CASSLGDRLVGPGNTIYF TRBV5-1
CASTDRAGELFF TRBV7-3
CASSLDSRRTGELFF TRBV5-4
CAWRGETQYF TRBV30
CASSEFGGQGYNEQFF TRBV25-1
CASSPPGLLPYNEQFF TRBV11-2
CASSPWTGVGYGYTF TRBV27
CASSGWAGLAGNTIYF TRBV6-1
CASTLARDNEQFF TRBV11-2
CASCPGGRKEKLFF TRBV28
CATSTSGSIYEQYF TRBV19
CASSLRLAGAGELFF TRBV5-6
CASSLLSSSGLFF TRBV7-8
CASSFASYEQYF TRBV28
CASRSLGSAQYF TRBV28
CASSPGTGIWKQYF TRBV27
CAWSGIVGTGGKNTEAFF TRBV30
CASSRDRGITQYF TRBV6-5
CATSRGQEETQYF TRBV15
CASSDPRGGLTEAFF TRBV10-2
CASSIGEGRGTEAFF TRBV19
CASGVGTGVYEQYF TRBV2
CAWSGGLQETQYF TRBV30
CASSRTGSYNEQFF TRBV7-8
CASSLGRAGNTEAFF TRBV7-6
CASSKASGTASSYEQYF TRBV21-1
CASSLRDRRWETQYF TRBV2
CASSLGSRLNTEAFF TRBV5-6
CASSPRGLYTGELFF TRBV5-5
CASSVLGGELFF TRBV9
CASSGRVAGVYNEQFF TRBV11-2
CASSGGYDNYGYTF TRBV5-1
CASRIAGTEQFF TRBV28
CASRGDKNTEAFF TRBV28
CASSSTSGNTIYF TRBV28
CASSFQGGSNQPQHF TRBV5-1
CASSPGGEDYGYTF TRBV18
CASSLEAAKNIQYF TRBV5-1
CASSQQIDRVPMNTEAFF TRBV19
CASRPGLSNQPQHF TRBV10-3
CASSSEWAEAFF TRBV28
CATSIGGWTGELFF TRBV15
CASIPFTVIGNTEAFF TRBV2
CASSLEGGNKETQYF TRBV7-6
CATSRGGGTGELFF TRBV15
CSVDRRTSGNSNEQFF TRBV29-1
CASSLGSIGVTEAFF TRBV19
CASSFSGRANYGYTF TRBV28
CASSLDSGPSTDTQYF TRBV5-4
CASSLVSGQGYNEQFF TRBV7-9
CASSLDRGNTGELFF TRBV5-5
CASSDQGLGPQHF TRBV6-1
CASSFGQERQPQHF TRBV28
CASSLGTGGFQFQETQYF TRBV11-2
CASSEGQNKQPQHF TRBV2
CASSLGTGGLQPQHF TRBV7-2